This T cell receptor beta chain is from a study of memory CD4+ T cells and cytomegalovirus serostatus. Single viable CD3+CD4+CD8-CD45RO+ cells were sorted as the memory CD4+ T cells. Produced via immunoSEQ multiplex PCR; TCRdb's table is partial and in-frame only. This table has fewer than 40,000 clones, 79% appearing once. The CDR3 runs 15 residues. Germline V gene lookup returns CDR1 SGHRS and CDR2 YFSETQ. V trimming: 2 bases; J trimming: 0 bases; junction bases outside the gene matches: 0. This clone showed up just a few times. This rearrangement joins TRBV5-1 to TRBJ1-4, with 8 nucleotides matching TRBD1. The TCR was taken from an adult in good health and CMV-seropositive. The sequenced sample consisted of memory CD4+ T cells from blood. CDR3 coding DNA: TGCGCCAGCAGCTTACAGGGGGCAACTAATGAAAAACTGTTTTTT. This translates into CASSLQGATNEKLFF.